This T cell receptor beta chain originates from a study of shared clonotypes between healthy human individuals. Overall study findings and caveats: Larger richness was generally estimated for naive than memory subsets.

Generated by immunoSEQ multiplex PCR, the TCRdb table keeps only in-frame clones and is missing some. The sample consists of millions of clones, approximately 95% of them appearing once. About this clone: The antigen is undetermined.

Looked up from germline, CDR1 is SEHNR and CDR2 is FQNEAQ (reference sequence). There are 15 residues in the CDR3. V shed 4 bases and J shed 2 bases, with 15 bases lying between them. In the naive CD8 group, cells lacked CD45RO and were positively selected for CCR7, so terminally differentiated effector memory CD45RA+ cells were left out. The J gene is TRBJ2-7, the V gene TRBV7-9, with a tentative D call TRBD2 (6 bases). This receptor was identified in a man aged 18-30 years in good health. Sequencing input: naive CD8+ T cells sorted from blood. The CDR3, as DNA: TGTGCCAGCAGCTCCAATCTAGCGATTACCTACGAGCAGTACTTC. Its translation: CASSSNLAITYEQYF.